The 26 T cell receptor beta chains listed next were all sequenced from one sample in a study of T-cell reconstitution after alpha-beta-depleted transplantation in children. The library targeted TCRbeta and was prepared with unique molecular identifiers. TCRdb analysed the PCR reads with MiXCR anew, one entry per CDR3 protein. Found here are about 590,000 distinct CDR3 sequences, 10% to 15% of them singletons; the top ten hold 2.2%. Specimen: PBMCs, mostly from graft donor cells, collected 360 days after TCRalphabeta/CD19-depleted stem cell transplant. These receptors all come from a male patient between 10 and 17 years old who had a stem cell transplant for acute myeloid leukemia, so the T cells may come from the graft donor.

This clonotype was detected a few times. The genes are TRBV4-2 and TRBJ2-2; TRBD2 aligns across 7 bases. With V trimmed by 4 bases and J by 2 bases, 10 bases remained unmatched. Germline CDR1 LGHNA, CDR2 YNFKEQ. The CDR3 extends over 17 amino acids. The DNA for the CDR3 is TGTGCCAGCAGCCCGTCTGGGCTAGCGGTAAACACCGGGGAGCTGTTTTTT. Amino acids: CASSPSGLAVNTGELFF.

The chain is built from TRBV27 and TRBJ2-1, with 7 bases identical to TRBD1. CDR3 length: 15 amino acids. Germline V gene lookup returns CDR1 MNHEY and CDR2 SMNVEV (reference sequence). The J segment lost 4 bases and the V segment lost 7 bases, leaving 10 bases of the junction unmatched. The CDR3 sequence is CASNSGTETYNEQFF. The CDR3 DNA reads TGTGCCAGCAATTCCGGGACAGAGACTTACAATGAGCAGTTCTTC.

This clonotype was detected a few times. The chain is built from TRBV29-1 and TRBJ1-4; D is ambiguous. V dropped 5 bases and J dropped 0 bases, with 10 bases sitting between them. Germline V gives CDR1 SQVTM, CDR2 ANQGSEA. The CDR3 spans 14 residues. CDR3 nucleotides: TGCAGCGTTCCGGACGGGGCAACTAATGAAAAACTGTTTTTT. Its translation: CSVPDGATNEKLFF.

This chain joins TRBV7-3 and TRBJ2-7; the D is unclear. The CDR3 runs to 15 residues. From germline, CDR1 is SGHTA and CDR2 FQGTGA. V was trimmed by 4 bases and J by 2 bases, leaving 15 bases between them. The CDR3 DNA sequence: TGTGCCAGCAGCTCCTATAGGGAACCCACCTACGAGCAGTACTTC. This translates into CASSSYREPTYEQYF.

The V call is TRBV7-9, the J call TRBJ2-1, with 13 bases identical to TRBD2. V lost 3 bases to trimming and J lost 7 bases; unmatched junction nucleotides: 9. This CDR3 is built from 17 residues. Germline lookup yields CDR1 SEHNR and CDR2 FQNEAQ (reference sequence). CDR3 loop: CASSLLTRLAGGNEQFF. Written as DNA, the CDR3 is TGTGCCAGCAGCTTGCTGACCAGACTAGCGGGAGGTAATGAGCAGTTCTTC.

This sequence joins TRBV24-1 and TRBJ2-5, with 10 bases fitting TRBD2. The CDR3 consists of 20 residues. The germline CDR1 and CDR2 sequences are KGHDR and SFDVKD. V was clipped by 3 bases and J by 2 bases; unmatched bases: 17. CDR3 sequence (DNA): TGTGCCACCAGTGATGTAGGATTAATAGGACTAGCGGCGGGGCAAGAGACCCAGTACTTC. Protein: CATSDVGLIGLAAGQETQYF.

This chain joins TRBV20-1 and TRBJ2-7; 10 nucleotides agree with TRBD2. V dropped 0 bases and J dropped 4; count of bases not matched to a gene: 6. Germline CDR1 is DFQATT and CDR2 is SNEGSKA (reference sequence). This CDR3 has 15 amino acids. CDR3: CSARDLLAGDYEQYF. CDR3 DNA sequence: TGCAGTGCTAGAGATCTTCTAGCGGGAGATTACGAGCAGTACTTC.

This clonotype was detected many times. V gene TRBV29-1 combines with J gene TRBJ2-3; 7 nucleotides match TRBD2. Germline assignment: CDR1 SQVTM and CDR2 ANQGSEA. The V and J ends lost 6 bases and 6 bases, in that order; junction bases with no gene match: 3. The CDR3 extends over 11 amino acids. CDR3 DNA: TGCAGCGTGACTAGCAGCGATACGCAGTATTTT. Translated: CSVTSSDTQYF.

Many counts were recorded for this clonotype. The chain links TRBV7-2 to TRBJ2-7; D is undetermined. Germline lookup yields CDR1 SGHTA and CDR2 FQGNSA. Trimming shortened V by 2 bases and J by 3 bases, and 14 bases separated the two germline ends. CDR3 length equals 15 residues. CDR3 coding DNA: TGTGCCAGCAGCTTAAGCAGTTCTTACTTCTACGAGCAGTACTTC. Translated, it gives CASSLSSSYFYEQYF.

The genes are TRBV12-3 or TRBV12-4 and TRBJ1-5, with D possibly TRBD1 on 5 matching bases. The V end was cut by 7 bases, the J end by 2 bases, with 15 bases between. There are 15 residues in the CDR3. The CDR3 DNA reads TGTGCCAGCAATCAATTTATGGGGGGCAATCAGCCCCAGCATTTT. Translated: CASNQFMGGNQPQHF.

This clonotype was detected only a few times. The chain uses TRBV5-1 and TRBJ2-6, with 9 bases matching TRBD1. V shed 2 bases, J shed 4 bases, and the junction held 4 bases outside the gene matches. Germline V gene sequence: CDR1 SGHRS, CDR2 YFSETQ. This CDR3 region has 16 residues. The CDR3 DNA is TGCGCCAGCAGCTTACAGGGGGCCCTGGGGGCCAACGTCCTGACTTTC. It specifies CASSLQGALGANVLTF.

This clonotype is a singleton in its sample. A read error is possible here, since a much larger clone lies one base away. The DNA for the CDR3 is TGCAGCGTGGGGACCCACTTCGAGCAGTACTTC. This translates into CSVGTHFEQYF. The genes are TRBV29-1 and TRBJ2-7; D tentatively reads TRBD1 or TRBD2 (5 bases each). The CDR3 consists of 11 residues. Trimming removed 6 bases from V and 6 bases from J, with 12 bases in between. Germline CDR1 reads SQVTM; CDR2 reads ANQGSEA.

CDR3 in amino acids: CASSIGRVSYNEQFF. The DNA of the CDR3 is TGTGCCAGCAGCATTGGACGGGTGTCCTACAATGAGCAGTTCTTC. This sequence joins TRBV7-9 and TRBJ2-1; D is undetermined. Per germline, CDR1 SEHNR and CDR2 FQNEAQ (reference sequence). V was pared by 5 bases and J by 1 base, with 12 bases between. This CDR3 contains 15 residues.

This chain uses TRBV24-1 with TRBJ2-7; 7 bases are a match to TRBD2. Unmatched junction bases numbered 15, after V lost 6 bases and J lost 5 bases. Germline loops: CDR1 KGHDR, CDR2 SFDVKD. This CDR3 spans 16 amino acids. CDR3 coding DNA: TGTGCCACCAGTTTTACTAACGGGCGGGAGTCGGACGAGCAGTACTTC. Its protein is CATSFTNGRESDEQYF.

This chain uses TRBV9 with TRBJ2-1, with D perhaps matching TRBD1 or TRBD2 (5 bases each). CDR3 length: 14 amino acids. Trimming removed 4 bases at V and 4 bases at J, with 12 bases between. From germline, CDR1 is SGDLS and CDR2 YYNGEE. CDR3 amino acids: CASSPGAAYNEQFF. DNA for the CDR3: TGTGCCAGCAGCCCCGGGGCGGCTTACAATGAGCAGTTCTTC.

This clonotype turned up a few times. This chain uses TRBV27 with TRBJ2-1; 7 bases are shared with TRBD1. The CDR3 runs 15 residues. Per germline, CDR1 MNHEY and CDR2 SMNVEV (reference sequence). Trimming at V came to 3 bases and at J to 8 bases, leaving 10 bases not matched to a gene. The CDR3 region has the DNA TGTGCCAGCAGTTTTTACGCAGGGGGTCTTGATGAGCAGTTCTTC. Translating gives CASSFYAGGLDEQFF.

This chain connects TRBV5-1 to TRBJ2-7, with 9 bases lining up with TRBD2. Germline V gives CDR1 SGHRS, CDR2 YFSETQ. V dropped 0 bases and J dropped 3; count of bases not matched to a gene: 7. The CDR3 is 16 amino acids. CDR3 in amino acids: CASSLGSGGPVYEQYF. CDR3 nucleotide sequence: TGCGCCAGCAGCTTGGGTAGCGGGGGTCCCGTCTACGAGCAGTACTTC.

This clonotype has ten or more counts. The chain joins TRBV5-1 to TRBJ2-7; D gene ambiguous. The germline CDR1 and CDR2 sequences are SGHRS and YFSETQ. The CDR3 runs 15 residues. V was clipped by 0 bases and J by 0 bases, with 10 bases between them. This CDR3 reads CASSLATVISYEQYF. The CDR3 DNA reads TGCGCCAGCAGCTTGGCTACCGTGATCTCCTACGAGCAGTACTTC. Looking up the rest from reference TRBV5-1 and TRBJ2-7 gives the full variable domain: KAGVTQTPRYLIKTRGQQVTLSCSPISGHRSVSWYQQTPGQGLQFLFEYFSETQRNKGNFPGRFSGRQFSNSRSEMNVSTLELGDSALYLCASSLATVISYEQYFGPGTRLTVT.

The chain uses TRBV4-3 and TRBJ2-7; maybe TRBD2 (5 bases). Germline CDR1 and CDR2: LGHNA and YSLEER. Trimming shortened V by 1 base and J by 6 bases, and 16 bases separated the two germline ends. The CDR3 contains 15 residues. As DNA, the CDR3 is TGCGCCAGCAGCCAAGCACAGCGGTACGAGGCCGAGCAGTACTTC. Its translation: CASSQAQRYEAEQYF.

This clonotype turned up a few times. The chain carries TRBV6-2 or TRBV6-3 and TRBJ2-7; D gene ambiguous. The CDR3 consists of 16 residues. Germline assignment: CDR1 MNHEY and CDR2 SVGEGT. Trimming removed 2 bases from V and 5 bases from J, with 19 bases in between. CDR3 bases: TGTGCCAGCAGTTACCACCTAGTCCGAGTCAGGCACGAGCAGTACTTC. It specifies CASSYHLVRVRHEQYF.

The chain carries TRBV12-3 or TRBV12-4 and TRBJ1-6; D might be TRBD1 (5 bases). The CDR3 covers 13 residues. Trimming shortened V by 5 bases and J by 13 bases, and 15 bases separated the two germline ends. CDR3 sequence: CASSVGLGGPLHF. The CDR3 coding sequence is TGTGCCAGCAGTGTGGGACTCGGCGGGCCCCTCCACTTT.

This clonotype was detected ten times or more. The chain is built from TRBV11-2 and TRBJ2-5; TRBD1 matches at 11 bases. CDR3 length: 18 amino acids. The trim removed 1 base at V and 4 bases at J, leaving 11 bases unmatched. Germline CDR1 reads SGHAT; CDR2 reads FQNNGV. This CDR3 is CASSLGWRPGQGGETQYF. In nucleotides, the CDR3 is TGTGCCAGCAGCTTAGGGTGGAGGCCGGGACAGGGGGGAGAGACCCAGTACTTC.

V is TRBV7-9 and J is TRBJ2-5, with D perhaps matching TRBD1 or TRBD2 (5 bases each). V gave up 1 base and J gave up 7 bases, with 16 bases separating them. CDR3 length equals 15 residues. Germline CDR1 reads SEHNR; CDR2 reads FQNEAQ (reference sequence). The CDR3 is CASSLEGRRGVTQYF. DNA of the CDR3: TGTGCCAGCAGCTTAGAAGGGCGACGAGGGGTGACCCAGTACTTC.

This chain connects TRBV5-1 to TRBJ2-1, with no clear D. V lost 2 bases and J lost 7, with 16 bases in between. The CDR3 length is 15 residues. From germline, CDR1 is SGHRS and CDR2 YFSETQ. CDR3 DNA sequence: TGCGCCAGCAGCTTTAGTGTCCTAGTTCGGAATGAGCAGTTCTTC. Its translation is CASSFSVLVRNEQFF.

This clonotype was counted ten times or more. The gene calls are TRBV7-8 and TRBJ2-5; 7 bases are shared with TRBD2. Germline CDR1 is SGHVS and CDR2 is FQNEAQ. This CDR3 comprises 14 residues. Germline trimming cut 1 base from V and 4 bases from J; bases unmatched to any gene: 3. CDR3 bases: TGTGCCAGCAGCTTAGTACCGGGAGGAGAGACCCAGTACTTC. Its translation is CASSLVPGGETQYF. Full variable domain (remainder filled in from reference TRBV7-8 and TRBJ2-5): GAGVSQSPRYKVAKRGQDVALRCDPISGHVSLFWYQQALGQGPEFLTYFQNEAQLDKSGLPSDRFFAERPEGSVSTLKIQRTQQEDSAVYLCASSLVPGGETQYFGPGTRLLVL.

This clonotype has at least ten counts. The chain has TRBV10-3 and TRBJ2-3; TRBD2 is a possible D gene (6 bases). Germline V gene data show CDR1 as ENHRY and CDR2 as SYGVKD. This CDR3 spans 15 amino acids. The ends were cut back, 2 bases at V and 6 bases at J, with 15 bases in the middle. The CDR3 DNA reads TGTGCCATCAGTGAGGCGGGACCGAGGACGGATACGCAGTATTTT. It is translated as CAISEAGPRTDTQYF.